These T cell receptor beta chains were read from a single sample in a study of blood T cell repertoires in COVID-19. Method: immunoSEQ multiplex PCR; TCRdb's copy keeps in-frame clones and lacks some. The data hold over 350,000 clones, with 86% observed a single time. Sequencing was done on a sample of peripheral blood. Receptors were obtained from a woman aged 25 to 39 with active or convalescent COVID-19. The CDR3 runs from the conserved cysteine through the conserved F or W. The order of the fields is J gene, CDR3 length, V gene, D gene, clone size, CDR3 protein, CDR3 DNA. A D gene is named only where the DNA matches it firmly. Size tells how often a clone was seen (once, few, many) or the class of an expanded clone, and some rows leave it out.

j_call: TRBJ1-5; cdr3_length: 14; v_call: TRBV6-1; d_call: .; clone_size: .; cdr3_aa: CASREGGEGQPQHF; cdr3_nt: TGTGCCAGCAGAGAAGGGGGGGAGGGTCAGCCCCAGCATTTT
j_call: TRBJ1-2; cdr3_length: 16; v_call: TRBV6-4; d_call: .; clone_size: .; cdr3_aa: CASSRGAGTTHYGYTF; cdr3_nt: TGTGCCAGCTCACGGGGGGCAGGAACGACTCACTATGGCTACACCTTC
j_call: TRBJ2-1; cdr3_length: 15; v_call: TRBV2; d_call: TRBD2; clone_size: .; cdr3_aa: CAGGLLAGGLNEQFF; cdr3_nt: TGTGCCGGAGGACTACTAGCGGGGGGGCTCAATGAGCAGTTCTTC
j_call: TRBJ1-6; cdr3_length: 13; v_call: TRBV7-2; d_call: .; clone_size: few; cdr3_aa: CASSLGENSPLHF; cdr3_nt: TGTGCCAGCAGCTTAGGAGAAAATTCACCCCTCCACTTT
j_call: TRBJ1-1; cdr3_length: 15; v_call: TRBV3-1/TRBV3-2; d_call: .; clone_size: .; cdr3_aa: CASSQVLLLRTEAFF; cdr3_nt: TGTGCCAGCAGCCAAGTTCTTCTTCTTCGGACTGAAGCTTTCTTT
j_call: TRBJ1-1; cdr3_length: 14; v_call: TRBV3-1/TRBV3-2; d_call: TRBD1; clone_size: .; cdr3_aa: CASSHRGPNTEAFF; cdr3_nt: TGTGCCAGCAGCCACAGGGGGCCGAACACTGAAGCTTTCTTT
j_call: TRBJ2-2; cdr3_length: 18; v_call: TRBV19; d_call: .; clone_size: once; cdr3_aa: CASSIDLYRGTNTGELFF; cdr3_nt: TGTGCCAGTAGTATAGATCTTTATAGGGGGACGAACACCGGGGAGCTGTTTTTT
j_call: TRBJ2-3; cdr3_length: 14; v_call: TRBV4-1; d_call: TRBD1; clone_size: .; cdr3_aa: CASRGQGVTDTQYF; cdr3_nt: TGCGCCAGCAGGGGACAGGGGGTAACAGATACGCAGTATTTT
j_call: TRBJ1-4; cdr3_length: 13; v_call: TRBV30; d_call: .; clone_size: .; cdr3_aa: CALSGQLNEKLFF; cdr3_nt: TGTGCCTTGTCGGGACAACTTAATGAAAAACTGTTTTTT
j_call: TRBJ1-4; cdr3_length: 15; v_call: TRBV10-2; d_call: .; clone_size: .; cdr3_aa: CASSETAQVNEKLFF; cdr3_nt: TGCGCCAGCAGTGAGACAGCCCAGGTTAATGAAAAACTGTTTTTT
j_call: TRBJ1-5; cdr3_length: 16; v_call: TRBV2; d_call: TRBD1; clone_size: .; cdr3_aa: CASNLQGAASNQPQHF; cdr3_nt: TGTGCCAGCAATTTACAGGGGGCAGCCAGCAATCAGCCCCAGCATTTT
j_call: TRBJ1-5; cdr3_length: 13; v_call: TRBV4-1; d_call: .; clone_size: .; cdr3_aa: CASSQARNQPQHF; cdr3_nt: TGCGCCAGCAGCCAAGCCCGGAATCAGCCCCAGCATTTT
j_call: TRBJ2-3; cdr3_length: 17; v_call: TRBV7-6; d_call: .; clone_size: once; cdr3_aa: CASSLGVEARSTDTQYF; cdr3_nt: TGTGCCAGCAGCTTAGGGGTGGAGGCCCGGAGCACAGATACGCAGTATTTT
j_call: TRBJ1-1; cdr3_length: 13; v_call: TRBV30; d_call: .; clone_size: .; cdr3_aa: CAWGTNLNTEAFF; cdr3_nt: TGTGCCTGGGGAACAAATCTGAACACTGAAGCTTTCTTT
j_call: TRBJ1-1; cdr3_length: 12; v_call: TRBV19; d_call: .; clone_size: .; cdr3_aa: CASSILGTEAFF; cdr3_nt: TGTGCCAGTAGTATACTCGGCACTGAAGCTTTCTTT
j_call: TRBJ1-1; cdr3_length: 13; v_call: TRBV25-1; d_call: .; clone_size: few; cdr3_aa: CASSPGSSTEAFF; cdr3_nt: TGTGCCAGCAGTCCGGGGTCGAGCACTGAAGCTTTCTTT
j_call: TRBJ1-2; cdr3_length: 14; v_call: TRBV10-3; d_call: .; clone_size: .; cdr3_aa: CAISSSGPAYGYTF; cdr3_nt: TGTGCCATCAGTTCGAGCGGGCCGGCCTATGGCTACACCTTC
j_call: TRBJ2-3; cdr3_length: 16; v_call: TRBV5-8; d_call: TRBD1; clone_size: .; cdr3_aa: CASSPRTGGTSDTQYF; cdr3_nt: TGTGCCAGCAGCCCCCGGACAGGGGGTACTTCAGATACGCAGTATTTT
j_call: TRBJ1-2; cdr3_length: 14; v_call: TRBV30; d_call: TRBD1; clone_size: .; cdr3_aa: CAWSVTGVFYGYTF; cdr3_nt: TGTGCCTGGAGTGTGACAGGGGTTTTCTATGGCTACACCTTC
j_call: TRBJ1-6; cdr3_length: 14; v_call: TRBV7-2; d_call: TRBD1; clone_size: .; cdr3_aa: CASRPDRVNSPLHF; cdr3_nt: TGTGCCAGCAGACCCGACAGGGTGAATTCACCCCTCCACTTT
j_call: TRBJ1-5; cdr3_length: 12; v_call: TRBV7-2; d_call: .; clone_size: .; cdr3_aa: CASSFTGQPQHF; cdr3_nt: TGTGCCAGCAGCTTCACGGGTCAGCCCCAGCATTTT
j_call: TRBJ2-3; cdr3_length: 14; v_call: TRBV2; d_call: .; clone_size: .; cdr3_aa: CASSIQGLPDTQYF; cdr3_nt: TGTGCCAGCAGTATACAGGGTCTTCCAGATACGCAGTATTTT
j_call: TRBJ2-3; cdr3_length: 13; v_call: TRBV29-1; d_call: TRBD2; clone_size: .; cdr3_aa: CSVIAGGWDTQYF; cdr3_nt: TGCAGCGTCATAGCGGGGGGATGGGATACGCAGTATTTT
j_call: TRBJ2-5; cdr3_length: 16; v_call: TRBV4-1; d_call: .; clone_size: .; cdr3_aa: CASSQDQETEQETQYF; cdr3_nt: TGCGCCAGCAGCCAAGATCAGGAGACAGAACAAGAGACCCAGTACTTC
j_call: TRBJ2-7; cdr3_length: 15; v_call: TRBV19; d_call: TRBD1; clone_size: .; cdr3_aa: CASSRAGTGVEEQYF; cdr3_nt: TGTGCCAGTAGCCGGGCGGGGACAGGGGTTGAGGAGCAGTACTTC
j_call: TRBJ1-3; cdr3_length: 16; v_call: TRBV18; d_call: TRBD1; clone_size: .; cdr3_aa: CASSPPTGGVGNTIYF; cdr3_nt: TGTGCCAGCTCACCACCGACAGGGGGTGTAGGAAACACCATATATTTT
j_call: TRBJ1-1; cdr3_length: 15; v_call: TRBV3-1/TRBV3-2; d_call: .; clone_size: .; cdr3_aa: CASSLIGGANTEAFF; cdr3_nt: TGTGCCAGCAGCCTCATTGGAGGGGCGAACACTGAAGCTTTCTTT
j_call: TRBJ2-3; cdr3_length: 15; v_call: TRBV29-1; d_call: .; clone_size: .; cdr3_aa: CSVEKRVAITDTQYF; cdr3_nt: TGCAGCGTTGAAAAGAGGGTTGCTATCACAGATACGCAGTATTTT
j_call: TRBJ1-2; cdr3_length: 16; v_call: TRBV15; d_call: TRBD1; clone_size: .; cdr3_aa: CATSRSWDRVTYGYTF; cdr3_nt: TGTGCCACCAGCAGATCGTGGGACAGGGTAACATATGGCTACACCTTC
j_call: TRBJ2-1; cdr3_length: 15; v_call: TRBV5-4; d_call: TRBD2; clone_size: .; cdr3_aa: CASSRTSEPYNEQFF; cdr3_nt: TGTGCCAGCAGCCGAACTAGCGAACCCTACAATGAGCAGTTCTTC
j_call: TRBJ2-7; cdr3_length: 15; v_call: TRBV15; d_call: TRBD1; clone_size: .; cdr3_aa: CATSGTGGAWDEQYF; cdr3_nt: TGTGCCACCAGCGGCACAGGGGGCGCGTGGGACGAGCAGTACTTC
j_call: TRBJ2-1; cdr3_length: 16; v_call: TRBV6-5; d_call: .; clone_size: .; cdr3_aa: CASSYIIGRRNNEQFF; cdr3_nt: TGTGCCAGCAGTTACATCATCGGCAGGCGAAACAATGAGCAGTTCTTC
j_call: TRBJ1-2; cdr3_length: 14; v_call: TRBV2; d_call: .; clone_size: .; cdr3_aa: CASSVQPQNYGYTF; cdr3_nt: TGTGCCAGCAGTGTCCAACCTCAGAACTATGGCTACACCTTC
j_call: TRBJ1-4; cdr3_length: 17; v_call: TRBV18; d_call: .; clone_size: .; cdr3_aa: CASSPREVSSPGEKLFF; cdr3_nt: TGTGCCAGCTCTCCCCGGGAGGTCTCCTCTCCAGGGGAAAAACTGTTTTTT
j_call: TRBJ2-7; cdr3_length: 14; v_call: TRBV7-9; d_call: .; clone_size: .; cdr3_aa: CASSLSPEGYEQYF; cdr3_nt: TGTGCCAGCAGCTTATCTCCTGAGGGTTACGAGCAGTACTTC
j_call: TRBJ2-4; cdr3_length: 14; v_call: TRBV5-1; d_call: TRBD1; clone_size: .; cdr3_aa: CASSPGQGMDIQYF; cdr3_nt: TGCGCCAGCAGCCCGGGACAGGGGATGGACATTCAGTACTTC
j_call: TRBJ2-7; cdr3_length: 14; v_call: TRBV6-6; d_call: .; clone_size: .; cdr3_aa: CASTSDTKPIEQYF; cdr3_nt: TGTGCCAGCACTTCAGACACCAAGCCCATCGAGCAGTACTTC
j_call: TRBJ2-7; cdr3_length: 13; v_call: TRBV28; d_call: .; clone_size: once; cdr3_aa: CASKMTGSYEQYF; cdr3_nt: TGTGCCAGCAAAATGACAGGCTCCTACGAGCAGTACTTC
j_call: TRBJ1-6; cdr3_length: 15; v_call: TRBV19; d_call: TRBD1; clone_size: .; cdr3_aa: CASRDRDSYNSPLHF; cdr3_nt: TGTGCCAGTAGGGACAGGGACTCCTATAATTCACCCCTCCACTTT
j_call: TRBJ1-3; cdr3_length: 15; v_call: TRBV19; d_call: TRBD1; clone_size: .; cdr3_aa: CASTTDRGSGNTIYF; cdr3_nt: TGTGCCAGTACCACGGACAGGGGCTCTGGAAACACCATATATTTT
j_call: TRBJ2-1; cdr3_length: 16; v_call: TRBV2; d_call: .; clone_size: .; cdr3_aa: CASSGPLEPPYNEQFF; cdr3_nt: TGTGCCAGCAGTGGTCCCCTAGAGCCTCCCTACAATGAGCAGTTCTTC
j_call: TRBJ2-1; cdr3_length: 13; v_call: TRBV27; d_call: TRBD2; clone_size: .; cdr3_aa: CASRGTSVHEQFF; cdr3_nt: TGTGCCAGCAGGGGGACTAGCGTTCATGAGCAGTTCTTC
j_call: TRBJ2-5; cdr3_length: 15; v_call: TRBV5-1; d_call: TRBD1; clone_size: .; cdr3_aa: CASSNWPYRGETQYF; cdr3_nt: TGCGCCAGCAGCAATTGGCCATACAGGGGAGAGACCCAGTACTTC
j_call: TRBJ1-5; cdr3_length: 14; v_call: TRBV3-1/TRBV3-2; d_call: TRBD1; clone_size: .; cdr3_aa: CASSQSPGGQPQHF; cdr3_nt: TGTGCCAGCAGCCAATCTCCAGGGGGGCAGCCCCAGCATTTT
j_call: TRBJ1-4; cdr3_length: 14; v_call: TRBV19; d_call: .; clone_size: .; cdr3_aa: CASSIDAVGEKLFF; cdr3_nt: TGTGCCAGTAGTATTGACGCGGTCGGTGAAAAACTGTTTTTT
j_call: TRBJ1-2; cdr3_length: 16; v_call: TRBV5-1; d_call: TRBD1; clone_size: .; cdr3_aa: CASSLSVPGQGNGYTF; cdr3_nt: TGCGCCAGCAGCTTAAGCGTACCGGGACAGGGGAATGGCTACACCTTC
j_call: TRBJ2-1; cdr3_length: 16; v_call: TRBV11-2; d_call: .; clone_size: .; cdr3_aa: CASSLEGRGTYNEQFF; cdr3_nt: TGTGCCAGCAGCTTAGAGGGCAGGGGCACCTACAATGAGCAGTTCTTC
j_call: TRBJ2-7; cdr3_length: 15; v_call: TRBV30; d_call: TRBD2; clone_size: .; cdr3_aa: CAWSVAAGGSYEQYF; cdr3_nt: TGTGCCTGGAGTGTAGCAGCGGGAGGGTCCTACGAGCAGTACTTC
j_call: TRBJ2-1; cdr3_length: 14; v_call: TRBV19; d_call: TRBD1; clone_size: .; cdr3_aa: CASSIHASGGMEFF; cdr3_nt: TGTGCCAGTAGTATACACGCTTCAGGGGGCATGGAGTTCTTC
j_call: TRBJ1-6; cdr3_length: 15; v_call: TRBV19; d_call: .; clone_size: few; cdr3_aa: CASRTGSGQTSPLHF; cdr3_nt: TGTGCCAGTAGAACAGGGTCGGGACAAACTTCACCCCTCCACTTT
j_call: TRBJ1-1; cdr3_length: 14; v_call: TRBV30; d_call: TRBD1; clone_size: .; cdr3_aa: CAWSQGQANTEAFF; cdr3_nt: TGTGCCTGGAGCCAGGGACAGGCAAACACTGAAGCTTTCTTT
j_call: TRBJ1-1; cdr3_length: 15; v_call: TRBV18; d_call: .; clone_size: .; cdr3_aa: CASSPRTDMNTEAFF; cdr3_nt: TGTGCCAGCTCACCAAGGACAGACATGAACACTGAAGCTTTCTTT
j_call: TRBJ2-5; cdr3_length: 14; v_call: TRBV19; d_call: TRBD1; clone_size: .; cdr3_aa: CASSIAGGPETQYF; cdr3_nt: TGTGCCAGTAGTATAGCAGGGGGTCCAGAGACCCAGTACTTC
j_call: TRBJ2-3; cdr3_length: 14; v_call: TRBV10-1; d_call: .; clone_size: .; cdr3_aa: CASSERGNTDTQYF; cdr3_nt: TGCGCCAGCAGTGAGCGGGGGAACACAGATACGCAGTATTTT
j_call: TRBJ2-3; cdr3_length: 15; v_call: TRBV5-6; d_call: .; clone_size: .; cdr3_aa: CASSFGGGSTDTQYF; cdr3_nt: TGTGCCAGCAGCTTCGGCGGCGGGAGCACAGATACGCAGTATTTT
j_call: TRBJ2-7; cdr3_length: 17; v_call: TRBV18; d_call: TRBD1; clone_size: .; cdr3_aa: CASSPFATGTSSYEQYF; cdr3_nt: TGTGCCAGCTCACCATTCGCGACAGGGACGAGCTCCTACGAGCAGTACTTC